The clone carrying this TCR beta chain appeared many times. Its cognate antigen is unknown. The data belong to a study of T cells in Graves' hyperthyroidism and ophthalmopathy. Whole-study results and caveats: Prediction of ophthalmopathy progression came a median approximately 6 months pre-onset.

Germline assignment: CDR1 MNHEY and CDR2 SVGEGT. Unmatched junction bases numbered 5, after V lost 5 bases and J lost 6 bases. The CDR3 is made up of 14 amino acids. Patients aged 18 to 65 had newly diagnosed hyperthyroidism lasting under 2 months. Clinical symptoms, serum thyroxine and TRAb, thyroid ultrasound and orbital computed tomography together formed the diagnostic basis. Template material for amplifying TCR beta CDR3 regions consisted of RNA transcripts. HTBI primers drove first-round RT-PCR of the TCR CDR3. From the multiplex PCR reads, TCRdb called clonotypes with MiXCR, one entry per CDR3 protein. The sample has roughly 750,000 distinct CDR3 sequences, roughly 15% seen once; the top ten hold around 7.7%.

This TCR derives from a man aged 18 to 29 with Graves' hyperthyroidism. Sequenced sample: blood. The rearrangement links TRBV6-2 or TRBV6-3 to TRBJ2-7; TRBD2 aligns across 12 bases. CDR3 sequence: CASSPSGRASEQYF. As DNA, the CDR3 is TGTGCCAGCAGTCCTAGCGGGAGGGCCTCCGAGCAGTACTTC.